The 30 T cell receptor beta chains listed next were all sequenced from one sample in a study of identical twins. TCRdb processed the 5' RACE reads anew with MiXCR; each CDR3 protein has one entry. The sample consists of roughly 770,000 distinct CDR3 sequences, roughly 18% of them appearing once. This sample also belongs to another study, concerning T cells expressing NK-cell markers.

Sequencing was done on a sample of PBMCs. The origin of the receptors is a woman between 18 and 29 years old in good health.

The chain combines TRBV9 with TRBJ1-4; TRBD1 matches at 10 bases. This CDR3 is built from 15 residues. V shed 4 bases, J shed 10 bases, and the junction held 10 bases outside the gene matches. Germline CDR1 SGDLS, CDR2 YYNGEE. This CDR3 reads CASSPGDRGRAKLFF. CDR3 nucleotide sequence: TGTGCCAGCAGCCCCGGGGACAGGGGAAGGGCAAAACTGTTTTTT. The entire variable domain, with the rest obtained from reference TRBV9 and TRBJ1-4, is as follows: DSGVTQTPKHLITATGQRVTLRCSPRSGDLSVYWYQQSLDQGLQFLIQYYNGEERAKGNILERFSAQQFPDLHSELNLSSLELGDSALYFCASSPGDRGRAKLFFGSGTQLSVL.

This clonotype was recorded at least ten times. The gene calls are TRBV20-1 and TRBJ2-7, with 7 bases that match TRBD1. CDR1 and CDR2 from the germline V gene are DFQATT and SNEGSKA (reference sequence). Trimming cost V 3 bases and J 3 bases; bases outside gene matches: 11. The CDR3 has 15 amino acids. This chain's CDR3 is CSARVYRGSIYEQYF. The CDR3 DNA follows: TGCAGTGCTAGGGTATACAGGGGTTCAATCTACGAGCAGTACTTC.

V is TRBV3-1 and J is TRBJ2-1, with 10 bases that match TRBD2. Germline V gene lookup returns CDR1 LGHDT and CDR2 YNNKEL (reference sequence). The CDR3 totals 18 residues. Unmatched junction bases numbered 12, after V lost 0 bases and J lost 7 bases. The CDR3 DNA reads TGTGCCAGCAGCCAAGATTCAGGTTCGTGGACTAGCGGTAATGAGCAGTTCTTC. It codes for CASSQDSGSWTSGNEQFF.

The chain is built from TRBV9 and TRBJ2-5, with D hard to call. Between the trimmed V and J ends, which lost 2 bases and 1 base, there was a span of 12 bases. The germline V gene has CDR1 SGDLS and CDR2 YYNGEE. This CDR3 is built from 15 residues. The CDR3 bases are TGTGCCAGCAGCGTTTCTGGCAGGACCCAAGAGACCCAGTACTTC. Translating it yields CASSVSGRTQETQYF.

The chain couples TRBV12-3 or TRBV12-4 to TRBJ1-2; the match to TRBD1 covers 9 bases. CDR3 size: 14 residues. V shed 1 base and J 4 bases; nucleotides not matched to a gene: 1. CDR3 sequence (DNA): TGTGCCAGCAGTTTAGGGGACAGGGTCTATGGCTACACCTTC. Protein product: CASSLGDRVYGYTF.

The table lists this clonotype with many counts. V gene TRBV7-2 combines with J gene TRBJ2-1, with D perhaps matching TRBD2 (6 bases). The ends were cut back, 5 bases at V and 1 base at J, with 18 bases in the middle. The CDR3 spans 17 residues. CDR1 SGHTA and CDR2 FQGNSA come from the germline V gene. CDR3 bases: TGTGCCAGCAGCCCCTTTTCCGGGACTCTATCCTACAATGAGCAGTTCTTC. Translated, it gives CASSPFSGTLSYNEQFF.

A few counts support this clonotype. The rearrangement links TRBV10-3 to TRBJ1-1; D gene unclear. Per germline, CDR1 ENHRY and CDR2 SYGVKD. The CDR3 runs to 13 residues. V was shortened by 8 bases and J by 2 bases, with 12 bases between the two germline ends. The CDR3, as DNA: TGTGCCATCGCTATAGAACCTAACACTGAAGCTTTCTTT. Residues: CAIAIEPNTEAFF.

The chain is built from TRBV20-1 and TRBJ2-1, with 7 positions matching TRBD2. Germline V gene data show CDR1 as DFQATT and CDR2 as SNEGSKA (reference sequence). The CDR3 runs 17 residues. V lost 5 bases and J lost 2; bases outside the gene matches: 15. The CDR3 loop is CSAPTTLRSGTYNEQFF. The CDR3 coding sequence is TGCAGTGCTCCCACCACCCTGAGAAGCGGGACCTACAATGAGCAGTTCTTC.

This clonotype was observed a few times. The rearrangement joins TRBV5-1 to TRBJ2-5; D gene unclear. This CDR3 contains 14 residues. The V gene's germline CDR1 is SGHRS and CDR2 YFSETQ. V dropped 0 bases and J dropped 5 bases, with 11 bases sitting between them. The CDR3 here is CASSLASPDETQYF. CDR3 coding DNA: TGCGCCAGCAGCTTGGCCTCCCCGGACGAGACCCAGTACTTC.

This clonotype was counted only a few times. The genes are TRBV25-1 and TRBJ2-1; TRBD2 might be the D (6 bases). CDR1 and CDR2 from the germline V gene are MGHDK and SYGVNS. This CDR3 is 15 amino acids long. Trimming cost V 5 bases and J 10 bases, with 21 bases left between them. DNA for the CDR3: TGTGCCAGCAGTTCCGCCGGGACTTTGTCGCGCGAGCAGTTCTTC. Translating it yields CASSSAGTLSREQFF.

There are a few counts of this clonotype. The genes are TRBV12-3 or TRBV12-4 and TRBJ1-1; D might be TRBD1 (6 bases). The germline V and J ends were trimmed by 6 bases and 0 bases, with 17 bases remaining between them. CDR3 length equals 16 residues. CDR3 coding DNA: TGTGCCAGCAGACTCCTACTAGGGGGAGTGAACACTGAAGCTTTCTTT. It is translated as CASRLLLGGVNTEAFF.

CDR3: CASSWRGESTDTQYF. The CDR3 DNA sequence: TGCGCCAGCAGCTGGAGGGGCGAGAGCACAGATACGCAGTATTTT. V gene TRBV5-1 combines with J gene TRBJ2-3; D possibly corresponds to TRBD2 (6 bases). The CDR3 is 15 residues long. Germline CDR1 reads SGHRS; CDR2 reads YFSETQ. Trimming took off 3 bases at V and 0 bases at J, with 11 bases between the two ends.

Only a few counts were recorded for this clonotype. The chain is built from TRBV19 and TRBJ2-7; 11 nucleotides match TRBD2. This CDR3 spans 15 amino acids. Looked up from germline, CDR1 is LNHDA and CDR2 is SQIVND (reference sequence). The V and J ends lost 4 bases and 3 bases, in that order; junction bases with no gene match: 5. CDR3 protein: CASSTVTSGVYEQYF. The CDR3 DNA follows: TGTGCCAGTAGTACGGTGACTAGCGGGGTCTACGAGCAGTACTTC.

This sequence joins TRBV12-3 or TRBV12-4 and TRBJ2-1; D ambiguous. V was pared by 1 base and J by 6 bases, with 4 bases between. The CDR3 has 12 amino acids. CDR3 residues: CASSLVVNEQFF. CDR3 nucleotide sequence: TGTGCCAGCAGTTTAGTCGTCAATGAGCAGTTCTTC.

The chain carries TRBV20-1 and TRBJ2-3, with 8 bases matching TRBD2. Germline CDR1 is DFQATT and CDR2 is SNEGSKA (reference sequence). CDR3 length: 16 residues. V lost 3 bases to trimming and J lost 0 bases; unmatched junction nucleotides: 8. CDR3 amino acids: CSASGGGTSSTDTQYF. The CDR3 DNA reads TGCAGTGCTAGCGGCGGGGGGACCTCTAGCACAGATACGCAGTATTTT.

This clonotype showed up many times. The chain uses TRBV20-1 and TRBJ1-1, with a tentative D call TRBD1 (6 bases). CDR1 is DFQATT and CDR2 is SNEGSKA in the germline V gene (reference sequence). The CDR3 contains 14 residues. With 6 bases removed from V and 2 bases from J, the gap between germline ends came to 16 bases. The CDR3 coding sequence is TGCAGTGCCGCCCTGACAGGAGGCAACACTGAAGCTTTCTTT. Its protein is CSAALTGGNTEAFF.

This chain joins TRBV7-6 and TRBJ2-3, with TRBD2 identical over 14 bases. CDR1 is SGHVS, CDR2 FNYEAQ, per germline. The CDR3 covers 16 residues. The junction had 3 bases not matched to a gene; V was cut back by 3 bases and J by 4 bases. Here the CDR3 reads CASSFGTSGSADTQYF. The CDR3, as DNA: TGTGCCAGCAGCTTCGGGACTAGCGGGAGTGCAGATACGCAGTATTTT.

The chain employs TRBV20-1 and TRBJ1-6; tentatively, D is TRBD1 (5 bases). The CDR3 is made up of 12 amino acids. Germline V gene data show CDR1 as DFQATT and CDR2 as SNEGSKA (reference sequence). This chain's CDR3 is CSPIWRGSPLHF. As DNA, the CDR3 is TGCAGCCCCATCTGGAGGGGATCACCCCTCCACTTT.

This clonotype was counted between two and nine times. This sequence joins TRBV20-1 and TRBJ2-4, with TRBD2 as a possible D gene (5 bases). Trimming cost V 6 bases and J 1 base, with 13 bases left between them. Germline values: CDR1 DFQATT, CDR2 SNEGSKA (reference sequence). This CDR3 region has 14 residues. DNA for the CDR3: TGCAGTGCCACGGACCCGGGGGCCAAAAACATTCAGTACTTC. It specifies CSATDPGAKNIQYF.

The chain combines TRBV12-5 with TRBJ2-7; 9 bases align to TRBD1. The V gene's germline CDR1 is LGHNT and CDR2 FRNRAP. This CDR3 contains 16 residues. The trim removed 6 bases at V and 6 bases at J, leaving 15 bases unmatched. For the CDR3, the DNA is TGTGCTAGTGGCTGGGGAATGGGACAGGGAATTCCCGAGCAGTACTTC. It yields the protein CASGWGMGQGIPEQYF.

This chain links TRBV10-2 with TRBJ1-2, with D possibly TRBD1 on 5 matching bases. This CDR3 has 16 amino acids. Germline V lookup: CDR1 WSHSY, CDR2 SAAADI. Deletions cut 6 bases from V and 3 bases from J, with 20 bases between. CDR3 sequence reads: CASRPIRGGTDYGYTF. The CDR3 DNA sequence: TGCGCCAGCAGACCCATCCGGGGGGGGACGGACTATGGCTACACCTTC.

This clonotype was observed a few times. The chain combines TRBV5-1 with TRBJ2-7; 11 bases are a match to TRBD2. The CDR3 consists of 16 residues. The V gene's germline CDR1 is SGHRS and CDR2 YFSETQ. The V and J ends lost 3 bases and 1 base, in that order; junction bases with no gene match: 6. CDR3 amino acids: CASSSLAGGDSYEQYF. The CDR3 DNA sequence: TGCGCCAGCAGCTCATTAGCGGGAGGGGATTCCTACGAGCAGTACTTC.

The chain is built from TRBV7-6 and TRBJ2-1, with a tentative D call TRBD2 (5 bases). The CDR3 runs 12 residues. The germline gives CDR1 SGHVS, CDR2 FNYEAQ. V was shortened by 5 bases and J by 12 bases, with 14 bases between the two germline ends. CDR3 loop: CASSLPRTSQFF. The CDR3 DNA is TGTGCCAGCAGCCTCCCCAGGACTTCGCAGTTCTTC.

This clonotype was counted a few times. The chain combines TRBV6-5 with TRBJ2-2; possibly TRBD1 or TRBD2 for D (6 bases each). CDR1 MNHEY and CDR2 SVGAGI come from the germline V gene. This CDR3 has 18 amino acids. Trimming took 0 bases from V and 0 from J, leaving 14 bases between them. CDR3 nucleotide sequence: TGTGCCAGCAGTTACTCGGGCTGGGGGGCTCCGAACACCGGGGAGCTGTTTTTT. It codes for CASSYSGWGAPNTGELFF.

This clonotype has just a few counts. The chain recombines TRBV10-3 with TRBJ2-3; D not certain. Germline CDR1 reads ENHRY; CDR2 reads SYGVKD. V was trimmed by 3 bases and J by 4 bases, leaving 17 bases between them. The CDR3 is 16 amino acids. CDR3 DNA sequence: TGTGCCATCAGTGAATTCTTGCGGTCTGAGGCAGATACGCAGTATTTT. This sequence encodes CAISEFLRSEADTQYF.

This rearrangement joins TRBV11-2 to TRBJ2-6, with D unclear. The germline V gene encodes CDR1 SGHAT and CDR2 FQNNGV. This CDR3 is 15 amino acids long. Trimming pared 5 bases from V and 0 bases from J, leaving 8 bases between. The CDR3 sequence is CASSPWSSGANVLTF. The CDR3 DNA sequence: TGTGCCAGCAGCCCTTGGTCCTCTGGGGCCAACGTCCTGACTTTC.

This clonotype was recorded a few times. Without the conserved terminal phenylalanine or tryptophan, this CDR3 likely stems from a read error. The DNA is omitted, as the CDR3 cannot be located on it reliably, and the CDR3 follows TCRdb's listing. The chain joins TRBV10-3 to TRBJ2-7. The germline V gene encodes CDR1 ENHRY and CDR2 SYGVKD. The CDR3 region is 10 residues in length, termini included. The CDR3 reads CAISDSVVGI.

V is TRBV6-1 and J is TRBJ1-5; no clear D. Germline CDR1 and CDR2: MNHNS and SASEGT. The ends were cut back, 5 bases at V and 0 bases at J, with 8 bases in the middle. CDR3 length: 14 residues. The CDR3, as DNA: TGTGCCAGCAGTCAACAGTTTAGCAATCAGCCCCAGCATTTT. Protein sequence: CASSQQFSNQPQHF.

This chain uses TRBV4-3 with TRBJ1-2; D perhaps matches TRBD1 (6 bases). Germline values: CDR1 LGHNA, CDR2 YSLEER. CDR3 length: 16 residues. Between the trimmed V and J ends, which lost 3 bases and 4 bases, there was a span of 18 bases. This CDR3 reads CASSQATGTRGYGYTF. In DNA form, the CDR3 reads TGCGCCAGCAGCCAGGCCACAGGGACCCGTGGCTATGGCTACACCTTC.

The gene calls are TRBV6-1 and TRBJ1-6, with D possibly TRBD1 on 5 matching bases. This CDR3 comprises 15 residues. Trimming removed 6 bases at V and 5 bases at J, with 14 bases between. Germline loops: CDR1 MNHNS, CDR2 SASEGT. The CDR3 nucleotides read TGTGCCAGCAGGGACGGGACGCCTGATAATTCACCCCTCCACTTT. It codes for CASRDGTPDNSPLHF.